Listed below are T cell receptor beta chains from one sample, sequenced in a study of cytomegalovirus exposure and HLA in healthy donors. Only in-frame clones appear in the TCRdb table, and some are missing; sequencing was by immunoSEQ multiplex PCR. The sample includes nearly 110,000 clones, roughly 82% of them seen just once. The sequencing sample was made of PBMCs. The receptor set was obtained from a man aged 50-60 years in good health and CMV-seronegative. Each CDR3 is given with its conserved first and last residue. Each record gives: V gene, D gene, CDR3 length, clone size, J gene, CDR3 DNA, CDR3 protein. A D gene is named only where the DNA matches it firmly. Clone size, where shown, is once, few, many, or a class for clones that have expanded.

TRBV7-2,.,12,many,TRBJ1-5,TGTGCCACCGGCCGGAGGGGTCAGCCCCAGCATTTT,CATGRRGQPQHF
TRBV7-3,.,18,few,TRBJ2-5,TGTGCCAGCAGCTTAAGGGGGGGCGGCAGGGTCCCCCAAGAGACCCAGTACTTC,CASSLRGGGRVPQETQYF
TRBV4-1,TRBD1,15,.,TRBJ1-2,TGCGCCAGCAGCCACCAGGGGGAGGTTTTGGGTGGCTACACCTTC,CASSHQGEVLGGYTF
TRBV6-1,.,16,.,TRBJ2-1,TGTGCCAGCAGTGGCTGGGGGCTGAACTCCTACAATGAGCAGTTCTTC,CASSGWGLNSYNEQFF
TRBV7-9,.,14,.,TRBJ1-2,TGTGCCAGCAGCTTAGCTGACAGGTGGTATGGCTACACCTTC,CASSLADRWYGYTF
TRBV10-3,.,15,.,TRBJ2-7,TGTGCCATCAGTGAGGACAGCATACCCACCTACGAGCAGTACTTC,CAISEDSIPTYEQYF
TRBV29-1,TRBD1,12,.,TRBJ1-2,TGCAGCGTGACCGGGACAGGGGCTGGCTACACCTTC,CSVTGTGAGYTF
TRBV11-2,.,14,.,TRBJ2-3,TGTGCCAGCAGCCTCGGGACTTTCACAGATACGCAGTATTTT,CASSLGTFTDTQYF
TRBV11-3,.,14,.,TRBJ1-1,TGTGCCAGCAGCCCAGGGTCGGGGAACACTGAAGCTTTCTTT,CASSPGSGNTEAFF
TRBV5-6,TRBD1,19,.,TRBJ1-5,TGTGCCAGCAGCTTAACCGGGACAGGGCCACGGTATAGCAATCAGCCCCAGCATTTT,CASSLTGTGPRYSNQPQHF
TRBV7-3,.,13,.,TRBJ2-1,TGTGCCAGCAGCTCGTCAGGGGCTGCTGAGCAGTTCTTC,CASSSSGAAEQFF
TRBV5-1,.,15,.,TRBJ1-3,TGCGCCAGCAGCTTGGAGGCAGGCTCTGGAAACACCATATATTTT,CASSLEAGSGNTIYF
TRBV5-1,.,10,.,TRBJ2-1,TGCGCCAGCGGGGGGAATGAGCAGTTCTTC,CASGGNEQFF
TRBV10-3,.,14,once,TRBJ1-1,TGTGCCATCAGTGACCCGACAGCGAACACTGAAGCTTTCTTT,CAISDPTANTEAFF
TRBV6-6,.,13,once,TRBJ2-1,TGTGCCAGCAGTTCCGGGATTGACAATGAGCAGTTCTTC,CASSSGIDNEQFF
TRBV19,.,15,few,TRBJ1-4,TGTGCCAGTAGTATTCGACACGCAACTAATGAAAAACTGTTTTTT,CASSIRHATNEKLFF
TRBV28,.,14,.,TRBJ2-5,TGTGCCAGCAGTTGGCGGGGACTCCAAGAGACCCAGTACTTC,CASSWRGLQETQYF
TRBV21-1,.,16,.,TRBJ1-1,TGTGCCAGCAGCAAAGAAGGCCCCCAGGGTGTCGCTGAAGCTTTCTTT,CASSKEGPQGVAEAFF
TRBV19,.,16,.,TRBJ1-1,TGTGCCAGTAGTATGTACGAGCCGCCTATGAACACTGAAGCTTTCTTT,CASSMYEPPMNTEAFF
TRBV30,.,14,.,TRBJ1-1,TGTGCCTGGAGTGGTCCAGGGAGGATCCCTGAAGCTTTCTTT,CAWSGPGRIPEAFF
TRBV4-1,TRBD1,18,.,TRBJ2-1,TGCGCCAGCAGCCAGTTTGTGGGACCGGGACAGGGAAACAATGAGCAGTTCTTC,CASSQFVGPGQGNNEQFF
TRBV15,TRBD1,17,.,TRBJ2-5,TGTGCCACCAGCCGCCTGAGGGGACAGGGGTCCCAAGAGACCCAGTACTTC,CATSRLRGQGSQETQYF
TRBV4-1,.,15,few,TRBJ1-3,TGCGCCAGCAGCGACCTCAGGTTCTCTGGAAACACCATATATTTT,CASSDLRFSGNTIYF
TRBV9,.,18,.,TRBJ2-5,TGTGCCAGCAGCCTCAGGGTGGGAGGCCAGGGAATAAGCGAGACCCAGTACTTC,CASSLRVGGQGISETQYF
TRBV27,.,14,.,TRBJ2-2,TGTGCCAGCAGCAACCAGGCGACGACCGGGGAGCTGTTTTTT,CASSNQATTGELFF
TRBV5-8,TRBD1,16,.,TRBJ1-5,TGTGCCAGCAGCTTGGTGGGACAGGGGGCAAGTCAGCCCCAGCATTTT,CASSLVGQGASQPQHF
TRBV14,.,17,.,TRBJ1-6,TGTGCCAGCAGCCAAGATTTATTTAGCGGGGGGGATTCACCCCTCCACTTT,CASSQDLFSGGDSPLHF
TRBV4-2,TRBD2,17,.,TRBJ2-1,TGTGCCAGCAGCCAAGGAAGTCTAGCGGGGGGAATAAGGGAGCAGTTCTTC,CASSQGSLAGGIREQFF
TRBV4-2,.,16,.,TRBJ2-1,TGTGCCAGCAGCCCTCATAGTAGGAGCTCCTACAATGAGCAGTTCTTC,CASSPHSRSSYNEQFF
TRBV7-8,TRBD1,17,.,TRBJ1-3,TGTGCCAGCAGCTTTCTTAGACAGGGGATTTTTGGAAACACCATATATTTT,CASSFLRQGIFGNTIYF
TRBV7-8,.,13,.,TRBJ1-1,TGTGCCAGCAGCGGAAGGGGGAAGACTGAAGCTTTCTTT,CASSGRGKTEAFF
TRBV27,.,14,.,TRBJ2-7,TGTGCCAGCAGTTTCCGCGACACGAACTACGAGCAGTACTTC,CASSFRDTNYEQYF
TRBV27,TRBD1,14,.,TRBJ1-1,TGTGCCAGCCTGGCAAGGACAGGGGGCACTGAAGCTTTCTTT,CASLARTGGTEAFF
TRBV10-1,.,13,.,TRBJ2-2,TGCGCCAGCAGTGGGTCCCCGGTCGGGGAGCTGTTTTTT,CASSGSPVGELFF
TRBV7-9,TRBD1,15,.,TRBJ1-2,TGTTCCAGCAGCTTAGGTCGGTACAGGGGAGATGGCTACACCTTC,CSSSLGRYRGDGYTF
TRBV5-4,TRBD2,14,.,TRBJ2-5,TGTGCCAGCAGCGTCTCGGGGGGGGGTTGGACCCAGTACTTC,CASSVSGGGWTQYF
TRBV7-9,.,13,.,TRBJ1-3,TGTGCCAGCAGCTTATCTACTGGAAACACCATATATTTT,CASSLSTGNTIYF
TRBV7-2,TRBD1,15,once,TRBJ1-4,TGTGCCAGCAGCCTGTCCCCCCAGGGGGGAGAAAAACTGTTTTTT,CASSLSPQGGEKLFF